The T cell receptor (beta chain) described here comes from a study of breast tumors, draining lymph nodes, adjacent tissues (TCRdb year 2016). For context, the study as a whole: TCR beta repertoires were compared across tumor, adjacent nontumor tissue and axillary lymph nodes obtained from breast cancer patients. In human breast cancer, the study set out to evaluate how tumor, surrounding tissue and draining lymph node repertoires relate to one another and whether T cells may move between these sites. Broader findings and caveats from the paper: The data were considered consistent with most tumor T cells being derived from the lymph node and subsequently expanding within tumor tissue. Tumor and nontumor tissue repertoires were significantly more similar in luminal-like than in basal-like breast cancer. Tumor T-cell repertoires showed less diversity than lymph node repertoires and more diversity than nontumor tissue repertoires, and tumor T-cell repertoires showed preferential V and J gene usage. The conclusion that tumor T cells originate in lymph nodes was framed as consistent with a hypothesis rather than directly demonstrated.

The CDR3 covers 16 residues, taking in both the cysteine and the phenylalanine. The retained sequence is limited to the CDR3, 48 bases, with the frame set at the first base. Per the germline V gene, SGDLS is the CDR1 and YYNGEE is the CDR2. For this chain, trimming is 0 bases at the V end and 1 base at the J end, and the number of junction bases without a gene match is 5. In this sample, this clonotype turned up many times. The antigen this receptor binds is unknown. Per-nucleotide qualities are absent, and no much larger clonotype sits a single base away. The sequencing machine was an Illumina HiSeq 2000. Multiplex PCR amplification was used to generate the TCR beta chain libraries. High-throughput sequencing was used to analyze the amplified TCR beta chain products. TCRdb's own reprocessing of the public reads used fastp at Q25 and MiXCR and kept productive beta chains. When rows share a CDR3 protein, they turn into one entry using the most common DNA and genes. Present in this sample are approximately 45,000 distinct CDR3 sequences, under 25% of which were seen just once. Of the sample, 8% is held by the ten largest clones.

The sample comprised breast tumor tissue. The sequence was collected from a female donor with breast cancer. Some clones in this sample may be carry-over from other donors' samples. Recombination joined TRBV9 with TRBJ2-3, and 7 junction bases match TRBD1. The CDR3 loop reads CASSVGGGPRTDTQYF. At the DNA level, the sequence is TGTGCCAGCAGCGTAGGAGGGGGCCCGCGCACAGATACGCAGTATTTT.